This TCR beta chain was retrieved from a study of metastatic and nonmetastatic thyroid tumors (dated by TCRdb to 2020 to 2021). As for the study more broadly: Repertoires were compared across peripheral blood and tumor or nodule tissue samples from malignant and benign thyroid patients. Results the study describes overall, beyond this receptor: In both blood and tumor samples, TCR beta diversity was reported to be significantly higher in malignant tumors than in benign nodules.

Preparation of the library involved PCR. Reads for this sample came from an Illumina HiSeq 4000. High-throughput sequencing was used to profile the TCR beta-chain CDR3 region of every patient. In the original analysis: CDR3 differences across clinicopathological groups were used to build a classifier for discriminating distant-metastatic papillary thyroid cancer patients. The Shannon index was used to measure repertoire diversity, and the Morisita-Horn index was used to measure how similar tumor and blood repertoires were. TCRdb reprocessing: public reads trimmed at Q25 with fastp, clones called with MiXCR, in-frame beta chains kept. Here the V and J calls rest on TCRdb's processing, not on the authors' analysis. The sample table shows 19,000 or so clones, and about a quarter are seen once. The top ten constitute about 20% of the sample. This clone showed up many times. Its target antigen remains unknown. Per-nucleotide qualities are absent, and no much larger clonotype sits a single base away.

No patient had received any treatment before thyroid surgery. Using T-cell receptor beta sequencing, the researchers looked back retrospectively at clinical samples from patients, gathered between about 2012 and 2019. The germline V gene yields LGHNA for CDR1 and YNFKEQ for CDR2. The CDR3 measures 20 amino acids from cysteine to phenylalanine. Just CDR3 DNA is preserved here, 60 bases in frame from base 1. V sheds 0 bases and J sheds 0 bases, leaving 21 bases between their ends. The chain is encoded by TRBV4-2 joined to TRBJ2-4, with the D call perhaps TRBD1 or TRBD2, each one matching 5 bases. What was sequenced was blood. This receptor was taken from a female donor with papillary thyroid cancer or a benign thyroid nodule (not recorded which). Some clones in this sample may be carry-over from other donors' samples. The encoded CDR3 is CASSQEGRPEVQLAKNIQYF. The DNA sequence is TGTGCCAGCAGCCAAGAGGGACGGCCGGAGGTGCAACTAGCCAAAAACATTCAGTACTTC.